Below are 25 T cell receptor beta chains sequenced from a single sample in a study of blood T cells in healthy people across ages (dated by TCRdb to 2014 to 2015). To prepare the library, 5' RACE was applied. The listed sequencing device is Illumina HiSeq 2500. A second PCR of roughly 7 to 11 cycles was run with a J-beta primer mix and a sample-barcoded 5' primer. Using fastp trimming at Q25 and MiXCR clonotype assembly, TCRdb reanalyzed the public sequencing data and kept in-frame beta chains. One record per CDR3 amino acid sequence lists the most common genes and DNA. The sample table contains about 1.8 million distinct CDR3 sequences; only one count was recorded for around half of them. Around 2.1% of the sample is in the top ten clones. The sequencing sample was made of blood. These TCRs come from a woman aged 40 to 55 in good health.

This clonotype was counted between two and nine times. This chain joins TRBV2 and TRBJ2-5, with 7 bases that match TRBD1. The CDR3 runs to 13 residues. The germline gives CDR1 SNHLY, CDR2 FYNNEI. J lost 7 bases, V lost 7 bases, and 9 bases had no gene match. CDR3 DNA: TGTGCCAGCACCCTGGGACAGCCATGGACCCAGTACTTC. Protein product: CASTLGQPWTQYF.

The rearrangement joins TRBV6-1 to TRBJ2-2, with 7 bases that match TRBD1. The CDR3 spans 15 residues. V was pared by 6 bases and J by 1 base, with 5 bases of the junction left unmatched. Germline lookup yields CDR1 MNHNS and CDR2 SASEGT. The CDR3 coding sequence is TGTGCCAGCAGAAGGACAGGCCGGAACACCGGGGAGCTGTTTTTT. This translates into CASRRTGRNTGELFF.

The chain links TRBV20-1 to TRBJ2-3; D uncertain. CDR1 is DFQATT and CDR2 is SNEGSKA in the germline V gene (reference sequence). V gave up 6 bases and J gave up 4 bases, with 8 bases separating them. The CDR3 extends over 11 amino acids. CDR3 sequence reads: CSATPADTQYF. CDR3 nucleotide sequence: TGCAGTGCCACCCCTGCAGATACGCAGTATTTT.

This chain joins TRBV5-6 and TRBJ1-6; D remains ambiguous. Trimming pared 1 base from V and 10 bases from J, leaving 18 bases between. CDR3 size: 16 residues. The V gene's germline CDR1 is SGHDT and CDR2 YYEEEE. Here the CDR3 DNA reads TGTGCCAGCAGCTTGCTCGGACCGCCAACGGGGTCACCCCTCCACTTT. This codes for CASSLLGPPTGSPLHF.

The rearrangement joins TRBV6-5 to TRBJ2-4; D possibly corresponds to TRBD2 (6 bases). Trimming shortened V by 6 bases and J by 5 bases, and 11 bases separated the two germline ends. This CDR3 has 13 residues. Germline loops: CDR1 MNHEY, CDR2 SVGAGI. This chain's CDR3 is CASRTGTENIQYF. The CDR3 DNA sequence: TGTGCCAGCAGGACCGGGACTGAAAACATTCAGTACTTC.

The chain joins TRBV11-3 to TRBJ2-1, with 7 positions matching TRBD1. The CDR3 consists of 13 residues. With 2 bases clipped from V and 13 bases from J, the junction kept 8 bases outside the gene matches. Germline lookup yields CDR1 SGHNT and CDR2 YENEEA. The CDR3 nucleotides are TGTGCCAGCAGCTTATGGACAGGAGAGACCCAGTTCTTC. It codes for CASSLWTGETQFF.

The chain couples TRBV5-6 to TRBJ2-1; 9 bases line up with TRBD2. Germline CDR1 reads SGHDT; CDR2 reads YYEEEE. V trimming: 3 bases; J trimming: 6 bases; junction bases outside the gene matches: 13. The CDR3 is made up of 17 amino acids. Here the CDR3 DNA reads TGTGCCAGCAGCTCCGGGCCCCTAGCGGGGAGAAGCAATGAGCAGTTCTTC. This gives the protein CASSSGPLAGRSNEQFF.

This chain joins TRBV21-1 and TRBJ2-4; no DNA check was done on the table's D call, TRBD1. TRBV21-1 is given as a pseudogene. The CDR3 contains 17 residues. In DNA form, the CDR3 reads TGTGCCAGCAGCGCCGCCCGAGGCGTCCTAGCCAAAAACATTCAGTACTTC. This codes for CASSAARGVLAKNIQYF.

The chain links TRBV27 to TRBJ2-3; 8 bases match TRBD1. The germline V gene has CDR1 MNHEY and CDR2 SMNVEV (reference sequence). After removal of 6 bases from V and 5 bases from J, the junction contained 7 bases not matched to a gene. There are 14 residues in the CDR3. The CDR3 nucleotides are TGTGCCAGCAGAGCAGGGGGCGCGGGAGATACGCAGTATTTT. Residues: CASRAGGAGDTQYF.

This rearrangement joins TRBV9 to TRBJ1-6; D is uncertain. Deletions cut 0 bases from V and 2 bases from J, with 9 bases between. CDR1 and CDR2 (germline): SGDLS, YYNGEE. The CDR3 loop spans 16 amino acids. The CDR3 DNA reads as TGTGCCAGCAGCGTAGCGGCTCGCCCCTATAATTCACCCCTCCACTTT. The encoded protein is CASSVAARPYNSPLHF.

The chain uses TRBV10-3 and TRBJ2-7; 11 nucleotides line up with TRBD2. The CDR3 length is 13 residues. With 6 bases clipped from V and 5 bases from J, the junction kept 3 bases outside the gene matches. CDR1 is ENHRY, CDR2 SYGVKD, per germline. The CDR3 coding sequence is TGTGCCATCAGAACTAGCGGGAGCGACGAGCAGTACTTC. It yields the protein CAIRTSGSDEQYF.

V is TRBV6-1 and J is TRBJ2-5; no firm D call. The DNA end favors TRBJ2-7, so the J call may be wrong. CDR1 is MNHNS and CDR2 is SASEGT in the germline V gene. The CDR3 has 15 amino acids. The CDR3: CASSEASRVRYEQYF. The CDR3 bases are TGTGCCAGCAGTGAAGCGAGTAGGGTTCGGTACGAGCAGTACTTC.

CDR3: CASSAQMRDEQYF. CDR3 sequence (DNA): TGTGCCAGCAGTGCCCAGATGAGGGACGAGCAGTACTTC. V gene TRBV6-5 combines with J gene TRBJ2-5; weak D call: TRBD2 (5 bases). The closer fit of TRBJ2-7 to the DNA end suggests the J call may be wrong. The CDR3 has 13 residues. CDR1 is MNHEY, CDR2 SVGAGI, per germline.

This clonotype was seen a few times. The J gene is TRBJ1-1, the V gene TRBV14; D may be TRBD1 (5 bases). The ends were cut back, 1 base at V and 0 bases at J, with 9 bases in the middle. Germline CDR1 SGHDN, CDR2 FVKESK. CDR3 length: 15 residues. The CDR3 region is CASSQADRLNTEAFF. In DNA form, the CDR3 reads TGTGCCAGCAGCCAAGCAGACAGATTGAACACTGAAGCTTTCTTT.

The chain joins TRBV2 to TRBJ2-3; no clear D gene. From germline, CDR1 is SNHLY and CDR2 FYNNEI. With 6 bases removed from V and 5 bases from J, the gap between germline ends came to 9 bases. This CDR3 is 12 amino acids long. CDR3 protein: CASRRRLDTQYF. For the CDR3, the DNA is TGTGCCAGCAGGCGGAGACTAGATACGCAGTATTTT.

The V gene is TRBV5-6, the J gene TRBJ1-6, with no clear D. The CDR3 has 15 amino acids. V lost 4 bases and J lost 10, with 18 bases in between. Germline loops: CDR1 SGHDT, CDR2 YYEEEE. CDR3 in amino acids: CASSLGDRERSPLHF. CDR3 DNA: TGTGCCAGCAGCCTCGGGGATAGGGAGCGGTCACCCCTCCACTTT.

In this sample, this clonotype turned up a few times. This chain uses TRBV10-3 with TRBJ2-7; TRBD1 is a possible D gene (6 bases). CDR3 length equals 15 residues. CDR1 is ENHRY and CDR2 is SYGVKD in the germline V gene. The V and J ends lost 2 bases and 2 bases respectively, with 13 bases between them. The CDR3 coding sequence is TGTGCCATCAGTGAGAGAGCAGGGGCCACCTACGAGCAGTACTTC. It specifies CAISERAGATYEQYF.

The J gene is TRBJ2-5, the V gene TRBV6-6; TRBD1 is a possible D gene (6 bases). The J call may be wrong; the DNA end is better matched by TRBJ2-7. Germline lookup yields CDR1 MNHNY and CDR2 SVGAGI (reference sequence). This CDR3 comprises 12 residues. The DNA of the CDR3 is TGTGCCAGCCTTCCGCAGGGGTACGAGCAGTACTTC. The encoded protein is CASLPQGYEQYF.

The gene calls are TRBV6-1 and TRBJ2-5; 9 positions agree with TRBD2. The germline V gene has CDR1 MNHNS and CDR2 SASEGT. The V gene end was trimmed by 2 bases and the J gene end by 11 bases; junction bases not matched to a gene: 18. The length of the CDR3 is 17 residues. For the CDR3, the DNA is TGTGCCAGCAGTGAACATGAACTAGCGGGCACCTACAATGAGCAGTACTTC. Encoded protein: CASSEHELAGTYNEQYF.

This chain links TRBV12-3 or TRBV12-4 with TRBJ2-5; 10 positions agree with TRBD2. V lost 3 bases and J lost 4; bases outside the gene matches: 8. The CDR3 runs 16 residues. DNA of the CDR3: TGTGCCAGCAGTTTCACAGGACTAGCGGTGGGAGAGACCCAGTACTTC. Translation: CASSFTGLAVGETQYF.

The CDR3 loop reads CASSYSAGYNYGYTF. In DNA form, the CDR3 reads TGTGCCAGCAGTTATTCCGCAGGGTATAACTATGGCTACACCTTC. The chain carries TRBV27 and TRBJ1-2; perhaps TRBD1 as D (5 bases). This CDR3 contains 15 residues. From germline, CDR1 is MNHEY and CDR2 SMNVEV (reference sequence). V was clipped by 4 bases and J by 1 base, with 13 bases between them.

The chain has TRBV20-1 and TRBJ2-1; 7 nucleotides match TRBD1. V shed 4 bases and J 0 bases; nucleotides not matched to a gene: 9. Per the germline V gene, CDR1 is DFQATT and CDR2 is SNEGSKA (reference sequence). The CDR3 spans 16 residues. CDR3 bases: TGCAGTGCTACGTCGGACAGGATGCGCTCCTACAATGAGCAGTTCTTC. It codes for CSATSDRMRSYNEQFF.

A single count supports this clonotype. The gene calls are TRBV12-3 or TRBV12-4 and TRBJ1-2; 7 bases fit TRBD1. The CDR3 extends over 17 amino acids. Unmatched junction bases numbered 19, after V lost 5 bases and J lost 7 bases. The DNA for the CDR3 is TGTGCCAGCAGTCCAAATCCTCCCGGGGGACAGAAAGCTGGCTACACCTTC. Its translation is CASSPNPPGGQKAGYTF.

This clonotype has just a few counts. The chain recombines TRBV4-3 with TRBJ2-3; D might be TRBD2 (7 bases). The CDR3 length is 18 residues. Germline V CDR1 and CDR2: LGHNA, YSLEER. Deletions cut 0 bases from V and 4 bases from J, with 20 bases between. The CDR3 region has the DNA TGCGCCAGCAGCCAAGATCCCCGGACGGGGGGCGCGGCAGATACGCAGTATTTT. As protein: CASSQDPRTGGAADTQYF.

The chain has TRBV20-1 and TRBJ2-1, with D perhaps given as TRBD1 or TRBD2 (6 bases each). The CDR3 has 15 residues. Deletions cut 1 base from V and 4 bases from J, with 14 bases between. CDR1 is DFQATT, CDR2 SNEGSKA, per germline (reference sequence). DNA for the CDR3: TGCAGTGCTAGAGGGGGGGCAGGGAGGTACAATGAGCAGTTCTTC. It yields the protein CSARGGAGRYNEQFF.